The 25 T cell receptor beta chains presented below share a single source sample, sequenced in a study of T cells in localized non-small cell lung cancer. The repertoire was sequenced with immunoSEQ multiplex PCR; TCRdb's copy has only in-frame clones and lacks some. The table records several thousand clones, around 34% of them present only once. Sequencing used lung tumor tissue, obtained before any cancer treatment. These receptor sequences come from a female donor of 60 years or more with stage I lung adenocarcinoma.

The chain combines TRBV5-1 with TRBJ1-4, with TRBD1 as a possible D gene (5 bases). The CDR3 runs 15 residues. Germline CDR1 is SGHRS and CDR2 is YFSETQ. V was cut by 4 bases and J by 8 bases, with 18 bases left in between. CDR3 sequence (DNA): TGCGCCAGCAGCCCCCTGGGGACCCCTGCCGAAAAACTGTTTTTT. This sequence encodes CASSPLGTPAEKLFF.

In this sample, this clone turned up a few times. The chain joins TRBV5-1 to TRBJ2-1, with D possibly matching TRBD2 (6 bases). This CDR3 is 14 amino acids long. Trimming removed 0 bases at V and 3 bases at J, with 7 bases between. Germline CDR1 is SGHRS and CDR2 is YFSETQ. The CDR3 DNA follows: TGCGCCAGCAGCTTGGACGGGGGCTACAATGAGCAGTTCTTC. Its translation: CASSLDGGYNEQFF.

This clone was picked up a small number of times. The genes are TRBV11-3 and TRBJ2-7, with D possibly TRBD1 on 6 matching bases. Germline CDR1 reads SGHNT; CDR2 reads YENEEA. The CDR3 runs to 14 residues. V lost 4 bases and J 0 bases, leaving 10 bases between the germline ends. The CDR3 DNA sequence: TGTGCCAGCAGCTACCAGGGGAACTCCTACGAGCAGTACTTC. Translating it yields CASSYQGNSYEQYF.

This clone was counted between two and nine times. The chain couples TRBV9 to TRBJ2-2; 10 nucleotides match TRBD2. Trimming removed 3 bases from V and 4 bases from J; junction bases left unmatched: 6. The CDR3 is 16 residues long. CDR1 is SGDLS and CDR2 is YYNGEE in the germline V gene. The CDR3 coding sequence is TGTGCCAGCAGCGAACAGACTAGCGGGTCCACCGGGGAGCTGTTTTTT. Its translation: CASSEQTSGSTGELFF.

This clone was observed a few times. The chain employs TRBV19 and TRBJ2-2; D tentatively fits TRBD1 or TRBD2 (6 bases each). Trimming stripped 2 bases from V and 7 bases from J, with 8 bases between. CDR1 is LNHDA and CDR2 is SQIVND in the germline V gene (reference sequence). CDR3 length equals 13 residues. The DNA for the CDR3 is TGTGCCAGTAGTATACGGGGGCACGGGGAGCTGTTTTTT. It is translated as CASSIRGHGELFF. The complete variable domain, with remaining parts taken from reference TRBV19 and TRBJ2-2, reads DGGITQSPKYLFRKEGQNVTLSCEQNLNHDAMYWYRQDPGQGLRLIYYSQIVNDFQKGDIAEGYSVSREKKESFPLTVTSAQKNPTAFYLCASSIRGHGELFFGEGSRLTVL.

The chain recombines TRBV10-1 with TRBJ2-7; D possibly uses TRBD1 or TRBD2 (6 bases each). There are 11 residues in the CDR3. V lost 6 bases and J 9 bases, leaving 12 bases between the germline ends. Germline CDR1 WNHNN, CDR2 SYGVQD (reference sequence). The CDR3 bases are TGCGCCAGCAGGGGGGGCGGAGGGCAGTACTTC. Encoded protein: CASRGGGGQYF.

The genes are TRBV11-3 and TRBJ1-6; 8 nucleotides agree with TRBD1. The CDR3 has 17 amino acids. From germline, CDR1 is SGHNT and CDR2 YENEEA. V gave up 5 bases and J gave up 1 base; unmatched junction bases: 7. CDR3 region: CASSVTGGKSYNSPLHF. CDR3 DNA sequence: TGTGCCAGCAGCGTTACAGGGGGAAAGTCCTATAATTCACCCCTCCACTTT.

This clone was found a few times. The chain uses TRBV11-3 and TRBJ1-1, with D possibly TRBD1 on 5 matching bases. Germline V CDR1 and CDR2: SGHNT, YENEEA. V was clipped by 1 base and J by 4 bases, with 13 bases between them. The CDR3 sequence is 15 residues long. CDR3 in DNA: TGTGCCAGCAGCTTAGTAGCCGGGGCGGCCACTGAAGCTTTCTTT. Its translation: CASSLVAGAATEAFF.

This clone was found a few times. One end of the junction is discordant with germline, which a read error may explain. This chain connects TRBV11-1 to TRBJ2-1, with D possibly matching TRBD2 (6 bases). This CDR3 contains 14 residues. CDR1 is SGHAT and CDR2 is FQDESV in the germline V gene (reference sequence). CDR3: CASSLRLEANEQFF. The CDR3 region has the DNA TGTGCTAGCAGCTTAAGACTAGAGGCGAATGAGCAGTTCTTC.

The chain uses TRBV10-2 and TRBJ1-2; 10 bases are shared with TRBD1. CDR3 length: 17 residues. Germline trimming cut 0 bases from V and 3 bases from J; bases unmatched to any gene: 7. Germline V lookup: CDR1 WSHSY, CDR2 SAAADI. The CDR3 loop is CASSESEGQGYYYGYTF. Here the CDR3 DNA reads TGCGCCAGCAGTGAGTCCGAGGGACAGGGGTATTACTATGGCTACACCTTC.

The chain is built from TRBV27 and TRBJ2-7; D remains ambiguous. V lost 2 bases, J lost 2 bases, and 10 bases lay in between. The V gene's germline CDR1 is MNHEY and CDR2 SMNVEV (reference sequence). There are 14 residues in the CDR3. The CDR3 region has the DNA TGTGCCAGCAGTTTAACGCCAGACCCCTACGAGCAGTACTTC. This codes for CASSLTPDPYEQYF.

This clone showed up just a few times. The chain has TRBV7-6 and TRBJ1-2; the D is unclear. Germline CDR1 SGHVS, CDR2 FNYEAQ. Trimming took off 4 bases at V and 0 bases at J, with 15 bases between the two ends. The length of the CDR3 is 16 residues. The CDR3 DNA follows: TGTGCCAGCAGCTCATATAAACAAACTACTAACTATGGCTACACCTTC. Residues: CASSSYKQTTNYGYTF.

Judged by abundance, this clone is medium-sized. The chain combines TRBV11-3 with TRBJ1-4; 11 bases align to TRBD1. The CDR3 runs 16 residues. Germline CDR1 SGHNT, CDR2 YENEEA. V lost 5 bases, J lost 13 bases, and 15 bases stayed unmatched. The CDR3 nucleotides read TGTGCCAGCAGCCCACAAATGGACAGGGGGCTCGGGCGACTGTTTTTT. This translates into CASSPQMDRGLGRLFF.

V and J are TRBV19 and TRBJ2-1; tentative D call: TRBD2 (6 bases). CDR3 length equals 13 residues. Looked up from germline, CDR1 is LNHDA and CDR2 is SQIVND (reference sequence). The V and J ends lost 5 bases and 6 bases respectively, with 11 bases between them. In nucleotides, the CDR3 is TGTGCCAGTAGTGCGGGACTCCTCAATGAGCAGTTCTTC. It specifies CASSAGLLNEQFF.

The chain is built from TRBV19 and TRBJ2-5; 8 bases line up with TRBD1. The ends lost 9 bases at V and 5 bases at J; junction bases unmatched: 14. Germline V gene data show CDR1 as LNHDA and CDR2 as SQIVND (reference sequence). The CDR3 runs 15 residues. The CDR3 region has the DNA TGTGCCAGCAAAGGGGTACAGGGGGGCTGGGAGACCCAGTACTTC. It codes for CASKGVQGGWETQYF.

This clone was seen only a few times. The chain combines TRBV11-3 with TRBJ1-1, with 7 bases identical to TRBD1. Germline V lookup: CDR1 SGHNT, CDR2 YENEEA. The CDR3 runs 14 residues. V shed 5 bases, J shed 6 bases, and the junction held 9 bases outside the gene matches. In nucleotides, the CDR3 is TGTGCCAGCAGCCCAAGACAGGGATGGGCTGAAGCTTTCTTT. This encodes CASSPRQGWAEAFF.

This clone ranks as medium-sized. The rearrangement links TRBV11-3 to TRBJ1-2, with D hard to call. CDR1 is SGHNT and CDR2 is YENEEA in the germline V gene. V lost 2 bases and J 0 bases, leaving 10 bases between the germline ends. CDR3 length equals 15 residues. Here the CDR3 reads CASSLPSEANYGYTF. In DNA, the CDR3 is TGTGCCAGCAGCTTACCTTCGGAGGCTAACTATGGCTACACCTTC.

CDR3 bases: TGTGCCAGCAGCTTCTGGATGTCAACGAACACCGGGGAGCTGTTTTTT. Translating it yields CASSFWMSTNTGELFF. J is TRBJ2-2 and V is TRBV11-1, with no clear D. V dropped 3 bases and J dropped 0 bases, with 11 bases sitting between them. This CDR3 contains 16 residues. Germline CDR1 SGHAT, CDR2 FQDESV (reference sequence).

This clone was recorded a few times. The genes are TRBV6-7 and TRBJ1-2, with 9 bases aligning to TRBD1. TRBV6-7 is filed as an ORF, its function uncertain. CDR3 length: 16 residues. After removal of 5 bases from V and 1 base from J, the junction contained 8 bases not matched to a gene. The CDR3, as DNA: TGTGCCAGCAGTGAAGAGACAGGGGGAGGTAACTATGGCTACACCTTC. Translating gives CASSEETGGGNYGYTF.

J is TRBJ2-2 and V is TRBV18; 7 nucleotides match TRBD1. The V and J ends lost 4 bases and 4 bases, in that order; junction bases with no gene match: 6. The CDR3 loop spans 15 amino acids. Germline V gives CDR1 KGHSH, CDR2 LQKENI. The CDR3 protein is CASSRETGRTGELFF. As DNA, the CDR3 is TGTGCCAGCTCACGGGAGACAGGGCGCACCGGGGAGCTGTTTTTT.

The chain joins TRBV10-1 to TRBJ2-5, with D possibly being TRBD1 (6 bases). V lost 0 bases and J 1 base, leaving 9 bases between the germline ends. CDR3 length: 15 amino acids. The germline gives CDR1 WNHNN, CDR2 SYGVQD (reference sequence). The CDR3 region has the DNA TGCGCCAGCAGTGAGTCACAGGGCACCCAAGAGACCCAGTACTTC. Its translation: CASSESQGTQETQYF.

V usage is TRBV28 and J usage is TRBJ1-5, with 12 positions matching TRBD1. Germline values: CDR1 MDHEN, CDR2 SYDVKM. The CDR3 has 14 amino acids. With V trimmed by 6 bases and J by 5 bases, 2 bases remained unmatched. The CDR3 reads CASRGTGGHQPQHF. The DNA for the CDR3 is TGTGCCAGCAGGGGGACAGGGGGCCATCAGCCCCAGCATTTT.

The chain has TRBV10-1 and TRBJ2-2, with D hard to call. Between the trimmed V and J ends, which lost 4 bases and 5 bases, there was a span of 11 bases. This CDR3 is built from 14 residues. Per the germline V gene, CDR1 is WNHNN and CDR2 is SYGVQD (reference sequence). The CDR3 sequence: CASSAQENTGELFF. In DNA, the CDR3 is TGCGCCAGCAGTGCCCAGGAAAATACCGGGGAGCTGTTTTTT.

This chain uses TRBV10-2 with TRBJ2-7; TRBD1 matches 7 bases. This CDR3 spans 16 amino acids. Unmatched junction bases numbered 11, after V lost 6 bases and J lost 0 bases. Germline V gives CDR1 WSHSY, CDR2 SAAADI. The CDR3, as DNA: TGCGCCAGCAGCCCCGGGCCTGGGGACAGCTCCTACGAGCAGTACTTC. Translation gives CASSPGPGDSSYEQYF.

V is TRBV18 and J is TRBJ2-7, with D possibly TRBD1 on 5 matching bases. This CDR3 region has 14 residues. CDR1 KGHSH and CDR2 LQKENI come from the germline V gene. Trimming stripped 3 bases from V and 2 bases from J, with 11 bases between. The CDR3 here is CASSPTVLTYEQYF. The DNA of the CDR3 is TGTGCCAGCTCACCGACAGTCCTAACCTACGAGCAGTACTTC.